This T cell receptor beta chain was identified in a study of T cells after yellow fever vaccination. Whole-study results and caveats: A faster peak, day 5 versus 15, was reached by the weaker secondary response.

After removal of 4 bases from V and 8 bases from J, the junction contained 5 bases not matched to a gene. CDR1 and CDR2 from the germline V gene are ENHRY and SYGVKD. The CDR3 totals 14 residues. A single record per CDR3 protein comes from TCRdb applying MiXCR to the 5' RACE reads. The sample consists of some 320,000 distinct CDR3 sequences, about 11% of them appearing once. This clonotype was found a few times. Its antigen is unidentified. Source: CD4+ T cells sorted from PBMCs, taken 45 days after the yellow fever booster vaccination. The receptor comes from a man aged 18 to 30 who received the YFV17D yellow fever vaccine. This chain joins TRBV10-3 and TRBJ1-4, with TRBD1 matching over 9 bases. The CDR3 protein is CAISGGQGGEKLFF. The DNA for the CDR3 is TGTGCCATCAGTGGGGGACAGGGAGGCGAAAAACTGTTTTTT.